A single sample gave rise to the 32 T cell receptor beta chains below, sequenced in a study of blood T cell repertoires in COVID-19. Produced via immunoSEQ multiplex PCR; TCRdb's table is partial and in-frame only. The repertoire holds 350,000 or so clones, approximately 91% seen once, with approximately 0.93% in the top ten. The sequenced sample consisted of PBMCs or T cells enriched from blood (not recorded which). These receptors all come from a woman aged 25-40 years who had been exposed to COVID-19.

The chain uses TRBV7-9 and TRBJ2-3, with TRBD2 matching 14 bases. The germline CDR1 and CDR2 sequences are SEHNR and FQNEAQ (reference sequence). The CDR3 sequence is 17 residues long. Trimming removed 5 bases from V and 4 bases from J; junction bases left unmatched: 8. This CDR3 reads CASSLGGLAGAADTQYF. For the CDR3, the DNA is TGTGCCAGCAGCCTAGGGGGACTAGCGGGAGCGGCAGATACGCAGTATTTT.

This clone was detected a few times. V is TRBV4-1 and J is TRBJ2-2; weak D call: TRBD2 (6 bases). Germline V CDR1 and CDR2: MGHRA, YSYEKL. The V end lost 0 bases, the J end lost 0 bases, and 14 bases lay between the germline ends. The CDR3 has 18 residues. The CDR3 sequence: CASSQDIAESANTGELFF. CDR3 bases: TGCGCCAGCAGCCAAGATATAGCGGAAAGCGCGAACACCGGGGAGCTGTTTTTT.

The V call is TRBV4-1, the J call TRBJ2-1; no clear D. Between the trimmed V and J ends, which lost 6 bases and 4 bases, there was a span of 10 bases. CDR1 is MGHRA, CDR2 YSYEKL, per germline. The CDR3 is made up of 13 amino acids. The CDR3 here is CASSPGYYNEQFF. DNA of the CDR3: TGCGCCAGCAGTCCAGGCTATTACAATGAGCAGTTCTTC.

V is TRBV6-6 and J is TRBJ1-6; 8 bases match TRBD1. CDR1 is MNHNY and CDR2 is SVGAGI in the germline V gene (reference sequence). Trimming took 6 bases from V and 10 from J; bases not matched to a gene: 11. CDR3 length: 15 residues. CDR3 sequence: CASRGRTGYSSPLHF. DNA for the CDR3: TGTGCCAGCAGGGGAAGGACAGGGTATAGCTCACCCCTCCACTTT.

V is TRBV28 and J is TRBJ1-2; 9 bases map to TRBD1. Looked up from germline, CDR1 is MDHEN and CDR2 is SYDVKM. J was trimmed by 13 bases and V by 5 bases; bases with no gene match: 5. The CDR3 has 11 residues. The CDR3 reads CASSMTGGFTF. In DNA, the CDR3 is TGTGCCAGCAGTATGACAGGGGGTTTCACCTTC.

The genes are TRBV16 and TRBJ2-7, with a weak D call TRBD2 (5 bases). V gave up 2 bases and J gave up 2 bases, with 13 bases separating them. CDR3 length: 15 residues. CDR1 is KGHSY, CDR2 FQNENV, per germline. CDR3 loop: CASSQGLAGAYEQYF. As DNA, the CDR3 is TGTGCCAGCAGCCAAGGTCTAGCAGGCGCCTACGAGCAGTACTTC.

This chain connects TRBV3-1 (or the pseudogene TRBV3-2) to TRBJ1-2, with TRBD1 identical over 9 bases. This CDR3 is 15 amino acids long. With V trimmed by 5 bases and J by 4 bases, 8 bases remained unmatched. The germline gives CDR1 LGHDT, CDR2 YNNKEL (reference sequence). In DNA form, the CDR3 reads TGTGCCAGCAGCTACTCGGGACAGGGATCCTATGGCTACACCTTC. Translating gives CASSYSGQGSYGYTF.

This chain joins TRBV28 and TRBJ1-2, with 8 bases identical to TRBD1. The germline gives CDR1 MDHEN, CDR2 SYDVKM. The CDR3 has 16 residues. Trimming removed 3 bases from V and 6 bases from J; junction bases left unmatched: 12. The CDR3 here is CASSLDWAGGGNGYTF. The CDR3 nucleotides are TGTGCCAGCAGTTTGGATTGGGCAGGGGGCGGGAATGGCTACACCTTC.

This chain links TRBV2 with TRBJ1-1; no clear D. This CDR3 region has 11 residues. V lost 2 bases to trimming and J lost 7 bases, with 5 bases between them. Looked up from germline, CDR1 is SNHLY and CDR2 is FYNNEI. The CDR3 here is CASSEILEAFF. In DNA, the CDR3 is TGTGCCAGCAGTGAAATACTTGAAGCTTTCTTT.

The rearrangement uses TRBV2 and TRBJ2-2, with 10 bases aligning to TRBD1. The CDR3 totals 15 residues. Per germline, CDR1 SNHLY and CDR2 FYNNEI. The V gene end was trimmed by 4 bases and the J gene end by 5 bases; junction bases not matched to a gene: 4. CDR3 protein: CASSGRTGGTGELFF. Written as DNA, the CDR3 is TGTGCCAGCAGTGGACGGACAGGGGGGACCGGGGAGCTGTTTTTT.

This chain joins TRBV25-1 and TRBJ1-3, with D possibly matching TRBD1 (5 bases). The CDR3 length is 15 residues. The germline gives CDR1 MGHDK, CDR2 SYGVNS. The V end lost 2 bases, the J end lost 2 bases, and 10 bases lay between the germline ends. DNA of the CDR3: TGTGCCAGCAGTGAACAGGGAGGCGCTGGAAACACCATATATTTT. Its protein is CASSEQGGAGNTIYF.

This chain links TRBV5-5 with TRBJ1-5; D is ambiguous. In germline, CDR1 is SGHKS, CDR2 YYEKEE (reference sequence). V lost 8 bases to trimming and J lost 5 bases, with 14 bases between them. This CDR3 region has 13 residues. The chain's CDR3 is CASAARNDQPQHF. The CDR3 nucleotides read TGTGCCAGTGCGGCTCGGAATGATCAGCCCCAGCATTTT.

This clone was observed a single time. This chain connects TRBV5-4 to TRBJ2-3, with TRBD2 matching 7 bases. With V trimmed by 2 bases and J by 4 bases, 4 bases remained unmatched. Germline CDR1 SGHNT, CDR2 YYREEE (reference sequence). The CDR3 is made up of 14 amino acids. The CDR3 sequence: CASSFGLGPDTQYF. The CDR3 DNA follows: TGTGCCAGCAGCTTCGGACTAGGGCCAGATACGCAGTATTTT.

The J gene is TRBJ2-5, the V gene TRBV4-1; 9 bases match TRBD1. Germline CDR1 MGHRA, CDR2 YSYEKL. The CDR3 totals 16 residues. J was trimmed by 5 bases and V by 0 bases; bases with no gene match: 7. The CDR3 reads CASSQDDIGQGETQYF. The CDR3, as DNA: TGCGCCAGCAGCCAAGATGACATCGGACAGGGGGAGACCCAGTACTTC.

This chain connects TRBV5-6 to TRBJ2-1; perhaps TRBD2 as D (6 bases). The CDR3 extends over 15 amino acids. The germline CDR1 and CDR2 sequences are SGHDT and YYEEEE. Trimming cost V 3 bases and J 9 bases, with 19 bases left between them. This chain's CDR3 is CASSSTRLVLTEQFF. In nucleotides, the CDR3 is TGTGCCAGCAGCTCGACAAGACTAGTCCTGACTGAGCAGTTCTTC.

The gene calls are TRBV11-3 and TRBJ2-7; D unresolved. V lost 3 bases, J lost 0 bases, and 6 bases lay in between. The CDR3 has 13 residues. Germline assignment: CDR1 SGHNT and CDR2 YENEEA. The DNA for the CDR3 is TGTGCCAGCAGCTTGGAGCTCTCCTACGAGCAGTACTTC. Translating gives CASSLELSYEQYF.

In its sample, this clone was seen a few times. J is TRBJ1-6 and V is TRBV2, with 7 nucleotides matching TRBD1. The V gene's germline CDR1 is SNHLY and CDR2 FYNNEI. V lost 7 bases to trimming and J lost 3 bases; unmatched junction nucleotides: 9. This CDR3 has 16 amino acids. This CDR3 reads CASTLSRDSYNSPLHF. CDR3 sequence (DNA): TGTGCCAGCACCCTATCCCGGGACAGCTATAATTCACCCCTCCACTTT.

The CDR3 is CASSPGGGYYEQYF. The CDR3 DNA follows: TGTGCCAGCAGCCCCGGGGGGGGATACTACGAGCAGTACTTC. This chain joins TRBV7-2 and TRBJ2-7; 8 bases are shared with TRBD2. The germline gives CDR1 SGHTA, CDR2 FQGNSA. CDR3 size: 14 residues. V shed 5 bases, J shed 3 bases, and the junction held 6 bases outside the gene matches.

The chain combines TRBV28 with TRBJ2-1; 12 bases are shared with TRBD2. With 5 bases clipped from V and 9 bases from J, the junction kept 8 bases outside the gene matches. From germline, CDR1 is MDHEN and CDR2 SYDVKM. The CDR3 loop spans 15 amino acids. The CDR3 spells CASSGTSGFHIEQFF. The CDR3 nucleotides are TGTGCCAGCAGTGGGACTAGCGGGTTTCACATTGAGCAGTTCTTC.

The chain links TRBV5-1 to TRBJ2-1; 9 nucleotides match TRBD1. The CDR3 is 14 amino acids. CDR1 and CDR2 from the germline V gene are SGHRS and YFSETQ. J gave up 13 bases and V 0 bases, and 8 bases lay outside the gene matches. The DNA for the CDR3 is TGCGCCAGCAGCTTGGTTACCTCGGGACAGGGTCAGTTCTTC. Residues: CASSLVTSGQGQFF.

The chain links TRBV7-3 to TRBJ1-1; TRBD1 agrees at 9 bases. Trimming took 5 bases from V and 5 from J; bases not matched to a gene: 3. CDR3 length: 13 residues. The germline CDR1 and CDR2 sequences are SGHTA and FQGTGA. The CDR3 sequence is CASSATGGTEAFF. DNA for the CDR3: TGTGCCAGCAGCGCGACAGGGGGTACTGAAGCTTTCTTT. Complete variable domain (other parts from reference TRBV7-3 and TRBJ1-1): GAGVSQTPSNKVTEKGKYVELRCDPISGHTALYWYRQSLGQGPEFLIYFQGTGAADDSGLPNDRFFAVRPEGSVSTLKIQRTERGDSAVYLCASSATGGTEAFFGQGTRLTVV.

The chain links TRBV18 to TRBJ1-1; D is possibly TRBD1 (6 bases). The V gene's germline CDR1 is KGHSH and CDR2 LQKENI. The V end lost 3 bases, the J end lost 4 bases, and 15 bases lay between the germline ends. CDR3 length: 15 residues. This CDR3 reads CASSPTPGGGTEAFF. The CDR3 DNA follows: TGTGCCAGCTCACCTACGCCGGGGGGCGGCACTGAAGCTTTCTTT.

This clone was detected once. The chain is built from TRBV19 and TRBJ2-1; 9 nucleotides align to TRBD2. CDR3 length equals 16 residues. Per the germline V gene, CDR1 is LNHDA and CDR2 is SQIVND (reference sequence). V lost 3 bases to trimming and J lost 8 bases; unmatched junction nucleotides: 11. Written as DNA, the CDR3 is TGTGCCAGTAGTATCAGGCGGCTAGCGGGACCAGATGAGCAGTTCTTC. Residues: CASSIRRLAGPDEQFF.

This clone turned up a few times. The V and J genes are TRBV5-1 and TRBJ1-2, with 7 positions matching TRBD1. CDR1 and CDR2 from the germline V gene are SGHRS and YFSETQ. This CDR3 spans 16 amino acids. The junction had 14 bases not matched to a gene; V was cut back by 3 bases and J by 6 bases. The CDR3 DNA follows: TGCGCCAGCAGCTCGAGGCTAGGGGGCGCGAATAATGGCTACACCTTC. Protein sequence: CASSSRLGGANNGYTF. Full variable domain (outside the CDR3, taken from reference TRBV5-1 and TRBJ1-2): KAGVTQTPRYLIKTRGQQVTLSCSPISGHRSVSWYQQTPGQGLQFLFEYFSETQRNKGNFPGRFSGRQFSNSRSEMNVSTLELGDSALYLCASSSRLGGANNGYTFGSGTRLTVV.

The chain carries TRBV2 and TRBJ2-4; 7 nucleotides match TRBD1. V dropped 4 bases and J dropped 4; count of bases not matched to a gene: 4. The germline gives CDR1 SNHLY, CDR2 FYNNEI. This CDR3 contains 14 residues. CDR3 in amino acids: CASSAVTGKNIQYF. As DNA, the CDR3 is TGTGCCAGCAGTGCCGTGACAGGGAAAAACATTCAGTACTTC.

V usage is TRBV19 and J usage is TRBJ2-7; TRBD1 agrees at 10 bases. Trimming removed 7 bases from V and 1 base from J; junction bases left unmatched: 10. CDR3 length: 16 residues. Per germline, CDR1 LNHDA and CDR2 SQIVND (reference sequence). CDR3 DNA sequence: TGTGCCAGTACAAAGACAGGGGGCGCCGGTTCCTACGAGCAGTACTTC. It yields the protein CASTKTGGAGSYEQYF.

The rearrangement uses TRBV9 and TRBJ2-7; D is possibly TRBD1 (6 bases). Germline V gene lookup returns CDR1 SGDLS and CDR2 YYNGEE. The CDR3 sequence is 15 residues long. Trimming shortened V by 2 bases and J by 3 bases, and 15 bases separated the two germline ends. The chain's CDR3 is CASSVAGANSYEQYF. CDR3 DNA sequence: TGTGCCAGCAGCGTGGCAGGGGCCAATAGCTACGAGCAGTACTTC.

The CDR3 nucleotides read TGTGCCAGCAGATTACAGGGTGTAGGCACTGAAGCTTTCTTT. It codes for CASRLQGVGTEAFF. V and J are TRBV13 and TRBJ1-1; D might be TRBD1 (6 bases). V was cut by 6 bases and J by 4 bases, with 15 bases left in between. CDR3 length equals 14 residues. CDR1 is PRHDT, CDR2 FYEKMQ, per germline (reference sequence).

The rearrangement uses TRBV27 and TRBJ2-7; 9 nucleotides match TRBD1. The CDR3 consists of 15 residues. The germline CDR1 and CDR2 sequences are MNHEY and SMNVEV (reference sequence). Unmatched junction bases numbered 5, after V lost 3 bases and J lost 2 bases. CDR3 amino acids: CASSFEGQGPYEQYF. The CDR3 bases are TGTGCCAGCAGTTTCGAGGGACAGGGCCCCTACGAGCAGTACTTC.

The J gene is TRBJ2-3, the V gene TRBV9; 12 nucleotides align to TRBD2. The V segment lost 4 bases and the J segment 3 bases; nucleotides outside the gene matches: 6. Germline V gene lookup returns CDR1 SGDLS and CDR2 YYNGEE. This CDR3 spans 16 amino acids. The CDR3 here is CASSPTSGSSTDTQYF. For the CDR3, the DNA is TGTGCCAGCAGCCCGACTAGCGGGAGTTCGACAGATACGCAGTATTTT.

The rearrangement links TRBV6-5 to TRBJ1-3; D ambiguous. Germline V gene lookup returns CDR1 MNHEY and CDR2 SVGAGI. CDR3 length equals 13 residues. V was pared by 11 bases and J by 0 bases, with 11 bases between. The CDR3 sequence: CAASRFSGNTIYF. Here the CDR3 DNA reads TGTGCCGCCTCGCGGTTCTCTGGAAACACCATATATTTT.

The chain couples TRBV11-3 to TRBJ2-6, with a tentative D call TRBD2 (6 bases). The V gene's germline CDR1 is SGHNT and CDR2 YENEEA. The V end lost 4 bases, the J end lost 2 bases, and 9 bases lay between the germline ends. The CDR3 has 15 residues. The CDR3 loop reads CASSSGGTGANVLTF. The CDR3 coding sequence is TGTGCCAGCAGCTCCGGAGGGACTGGGGCCAACGTCCTGACTTTC.